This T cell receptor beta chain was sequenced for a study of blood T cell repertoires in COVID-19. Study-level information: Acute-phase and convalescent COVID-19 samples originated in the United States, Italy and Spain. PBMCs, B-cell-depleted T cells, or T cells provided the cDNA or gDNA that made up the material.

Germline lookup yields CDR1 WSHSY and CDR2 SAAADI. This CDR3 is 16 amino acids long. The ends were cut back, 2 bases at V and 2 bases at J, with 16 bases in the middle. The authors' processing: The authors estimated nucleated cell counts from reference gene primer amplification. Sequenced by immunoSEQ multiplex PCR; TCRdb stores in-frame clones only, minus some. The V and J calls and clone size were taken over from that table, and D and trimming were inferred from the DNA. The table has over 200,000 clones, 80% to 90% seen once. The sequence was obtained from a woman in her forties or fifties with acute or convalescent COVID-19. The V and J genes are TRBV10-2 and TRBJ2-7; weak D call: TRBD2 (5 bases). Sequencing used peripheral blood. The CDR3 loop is CASSEPFRLGTYEQYF. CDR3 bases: TGCGCCAGCAGTGAGCCCTTCAGGCTCGGGACCTACGAGCAGTACTTC.